The 25 T cell receptor beta chains listed next were all sequenced from one sample in a study of vaccination effects on CD4 cells after COVID-19. Their antigens are not known. After expansion with viral peptide pools in the ViraFEST assay, antigen-specific CD4+ T cells were sequenced. CD4+ T cell isolation took place after 10 days of culture. Recipients of the vaccine had no prior SARS-CoV-2 infection and negative nucleocapsid antibodies. The data were produced by immunoSEQ multiplex PCR, yet TCRdb's version contains in-frame clones alone and is incomplete. The table lists 50,000 to 65,000 clones, just under 80% of them singletons. Sample: CD4+ T cells from PBMCs cultured with HCoV-OC43 spike peptides, taken before COVID-19 vaccination. The subset denotes: HCoV-OC43 spike overlapping peptide pool stimulation. The receptors stem from a human donor who received a COVID-19 vaccine.

The chain is built from TRBV24-1 and TRBJ1-5; TRBD1 is a possible D gene (6 bases). CDR3 length equals 13 residues. The V and J ends lost 5 bases and 6 bases respectively, with 10 bases between them. The germline V gene encodes CDR1 KGHDR and CDR2 SFDVKD. This CDR3 is CATSGQGTQPQHF. The CDR3 DNA follows: TGTGCCACCAGTGGCCAGGGGACTCAGCCCCAGCATTTT.

The rearrangement uses TRBV24-1 and TRBJ2-3; no clear D. V was cut by 3 bases and J by 0 bases, with 9 bases left in between. The CDR3 consists of 15 residues. Germline lookup yields CDR1 KGHDR and CDR2 SFDVKD. The CDR3 DNA reads as TGTGCCACCAGTGATCAGTTGACTAGCACAGATACGCAGTATTTT. Its protein product is CATSDQLTSTDTQYF.

The genes are TRBV7-3 and TRBJ2-5; D tentatively fits TRBD1 or TRBD2 (7 bases each). Germline values: CDR1 SGHTA, CDR2 FQGTGA. Trimming removed 5 bases at V and 5 bases at J, with 18 bases between. The CDR3 is made up of 15 amino acids. CDR3 sequence: CASSALTGRGETQYF. The CDR3 nucleotides read TGTGCCAGCAGCGCCCTGACAGGGAGGGGGGAGACCCAGTACTTC.

The V and J genes are TRBV5-1 and TRBJ1-4; maybe TRBD1 (6 bases). The length of the CDR3 is 16 residues. Germline CDR1 is SGHRS and CDR2 is YFSETQ. V shed 4 bases and J shed 2 bases, with 15 bases lying between them. CDR3 DNA sequence: TGCGCCAGCAGCCAGGGGCCGGGGGGCACTAATGAAAAACTGTTTTTT. This encodes CASSQGPGGTNEKLFF.

The V gene is TRBV6-5, the J gene TRBJ1-2; the D gene is possibly TRBD1 (5 bases). V dropped 6 bases and J dropped 5 bases, with 13 bases sitting between them. The germline V gene encodes CDR1 MNHEY and CDR2 SVGAGI. The CDR3 loop spans 13 amino acids. Written as DNA, the CDR3 is TGTGCCAGCAGCTGGGACCGACTTTATGGCTACACCTTC. This gives the protein CASSWDRLYGYTF.

This chain links TRBV12-3 or TRBV12-4 with TRBJ1-5; 8 nucleotides match TRBD1. V lost 5 bases, J lost 6 bases, and 3 bases stayed unmatched. The CDR3 spans 13 residues. DNA of the CDR3: TGTGCCAGCAGTGCAGGGGGCTTTCAGCCCCAGCATTTT. As protein: CASSAGGFQPQHF.

The chain uses TRBV9 and TRBJ2-3; D remains unclear. Trimming removed 3 bases at V and 3 bases at J, with 20 bases between. Germline CDR1 reads SGDLS; CDR2 reads YYNGEE. This CDR3 is built from 17 residues. CDR3 sequence: CASSARALLELTDTQYF. DNA of the CDR3: TGTGCCAGCAGCGCTAGGGCCCTCTTGGAACTGACAGATACGCAGTATTTT.

The genes are TRBV5-1 and TRBJ2-5, with 10 bases fitting TRBD2. The CDR3 contains 18 residues. The germline V gene has CDR1 SGHRS and CDR2 YFSETQ. J lost 0 bases, V lost 1 base, and 9 bases had no gene match. CDR3 DNA: TGCGCCAGCAGCTTGTTGTCTAGCGGGGGAAGATACCAAGAGACCCAGTACTTC. This encodes CASSLLSSGGRYQETQYF.

The rearrangement joins TRBV19 to TRBJ2-6; D perhaps matches TRBD2 (5 bases). The CDR3 runs 14 residues. CDR1 is LNHDA, CDR2 SQIVND, per germline (reference sequence). The V gene lost 6 bases and the J gene lost 4 bases, with 10 bases spanning the gap. The CDR3 DNA is TGTGCCAGTAGGACAATAGCGGGGGCCAACGTCCTGACTTTC. It specifies CASRTIAGANVLTF.

The rearrangement uses TRBV20-1 and TRBJ2-5, with 11 bases that match TRBD2. Germline V gives CDR1 DFQATT, CDR2 SNEGSKA (reference sequence). This CDR3 has 16 residues. With 3 bases clipped from V and 5 bases from J, the junction kept 11 bases outside the gene matches. The CDR3 region is CSASLAGGRRVETQYF. The CDR3 DNA follows: TGCAGTGCTAGTTTAGCGGGGGGGCGTAGGGTGGAGACCCAGTACTTC.

This chain uses TRBV5-1 with TRBJ1-2; TRBD1 might be the D (6 bases). Germline V gene lookup returns CDR1 SGHRS and CDR2 YFSETQ. Trimming shortened V by 2 bases and J by 7 bases, and 21 bases separated the two germline ends. The CDR3 is 16 amino acids. In DNA, the CDR3 is TGCGCCAGCAGCTTAACCCCACAGGGACTCTTGTCTGGCTACACCTTC. It yields the protein CASSLTPQGLLSGYTF.

The rearrangement links TRBV19 to TRBJ1-2, with D perhaps TRBD1 (6 bases). This CDR3 is built from 12 residues. The germline V gene has CDR1 LNHDA and CDR2 SQIVND (reference sequence). Trimming removed 7 bases from V and 6 bases from J, with 12 bases in between. This chain's CDR3 is CASISQGHGYTF. The CDR3 DNA is TGTGCCAGTATCTCACAGGGACATGGCTACACCTTC. Together with reference TRBV19 and TRBJ1-2, the CDR3 gives the full variable domain: DGGITQSPKYLFRKEGQNVTLSCEQNLNHDAMYWYRQDPGQGLRLIYYSQIVNDFQKGDIAEGYSVSREKKESFPLTVTSAQKNPTAFYLCASISQGHGYTFGSGTRLTVV.

The V gene is TRBV27, the J gene TRBJ1-4; no definite D call. Looked up from germline, CDR1 is MNHEY and CDR2 is SMNVEV (reference sequence). The V gene lost 4 bases and the J gene lost 1 base, with 22 bases spanning the gap. The length of the CDR3 is 19 residues. CDR3 bases: TGTGCCAGCAGTTCCTCGAGCCCCAGGTTCCCCGAAACTAATGAAAAACTGTTTTTT. Residues: CASSSSSPRFPETNEKLFF.

The V gene is TRBV30, the J gene TRBJ1-1; 9 bases map to TRBD1. Germline assignment: CDR1 GTSNPN and CDR2 SVGIG (reference sequence). The CDR3 has 14 residues. V lost 1 base and J lost 7; bases outside the gene matches: 7. The CDR3 loop is CAWSERTGAGEAFF. CDR3 nucleotides: TGTGCCTGGAGTGAGAGGACAGGGGCCGGTGAAGCTTTCTTT.

V is TRBV28 and J is TRBJ2-7; 11 positions agree with TRBD2. The trim removed 6 bases at V and 3 bases at J, leaving 10 bases unmatched. CDR3 length: 16 residues. The germline V gene has CDR1 MDHEN and CDR2 SYDVKM. CDR3 nucleotides: TGTGCCAGCAGCTCCCCCGGGACTAGCGGAATCTACGAGCAGTACGTC. Amino acid sequence: CASSSPGTSGIYEQYV.

The V and J genes are TRBV5-1 and TRBJ2-1, with 7 bases identical to TRBD1. Germline CDR1 is SGHRS and CDR2 is YFSETQ. The CDR3 totals 14 residues. Unmatched junction bases numbered 1, after V lost 0 bases and J lost 4 bases. Written as DNA, the CDR3 is TGCGCCAGCAGCTTGGGACAGGGATACAATGAGCAGTTCTTC. Its translation is CASSLGQGYNEQFF.

This clone was recorded only once. The genes are TRBV27 and TRBJ2-3; unclear D gene. With 5 bases removed from V and 1 base from J, the gap between germline ends came to 10 bases. Germline values: CDR1 MNHEY, CDR2 SMNVEV (reference sequence). The CDR3 runs to 14 residues. The DNA for the CDR3 is TGTGCCAGCAGTCCACTTCGGGGCACAGATACGCAGTATTTT. Translated, it gives CASSPLRGTDTQYF.

This clone was seen more than once but under ten times. This chain joins TRBV2 and TRBJ1-6; TRBD1 agrees at 7 bases. V gave up 5 bases and J gave up 6 bases; unmatched junction bases: 7. This CDR3 contains 15 residues. CDR1 is SNHLY, CDR2 FYNNEI, per germline. The CDR3 DNA is TGTGCCAGCAGTAAGGACAGGTTTCGTAATTCACCCCTCCACTTT. Its protein product is CASSKDRFRNSPLHF.

The rearrangement links TRBV18 to TRBJ2-2; possibly TRBD1 for D (5 bases). This CDR3 is built from 15 residues. The V end was cut by 4 bases, the J end by 4 bases, with 13 bases between. Germline assignment: CDR1 KGHSH and CDR2 LQKENI. CDR3 protein: CASSRVSTVTGELFF. The CDR3 nucleotides are TGTGCCAGCTCACGAGTCTCGACAGTCACCGGGGAGCTGTTTTTT.

The chain has TRBV9 and TRBJ2-5; 11 bases line up with TRBD2. Losses at the gene ends were 0 bases for V and 2 bases for J; bases not matched to a gene: 15. This CDR3 region has 20 residues. Per the germline V gene, CDR1 is SGDLS and CDR2 is YYNGEE. CDR3 in amino acids: CASSVGLAGFDPSVQETQYF. In DNA, the CDR3 is TGTGCCAGCAGCGTAGGACTAGCGGGGTTCGACCCTTCGGTTCAAGAGACCCAGTACTTC.

V and J are TRBV21-1 and TRBJ1-1. TRBV21-1 is shown as a pseudogene. The CDR3 runs to 15 residues. This CDR3 reads CASSKVKGEDTEAFF. CDR3 in DNA: TGTGCCAGCAGCAAAGTTAAGGGGGAGGACACTGAAGCTTTCTTT.

The gene calls are TRBV4-1 and TRBJ2-3; D is possibly TRBD2 (6 bases). Trimming removed 6 bases at V and 4 bases at J, with 20 bases between. The germline V gene has CDR1 MGHRA and CDR2 YSYEKL. CDR3 size: 16 residues. The CDR3 protein is CASRPAEGLRADTQYF. The DNA of the CDR3 is TGCGCCAGCAGGCCAGCGGAGGGCCTCAGGGCAGATACGCAGTATTTT.

The chain joins TRBV24-1 to TRBJ1-6; 9 bases fit TRBD1. The CDR3 has 18 amino acids. CDR1 and CDR2 (germline): KGHDR, SFDVKD. V lost 4 bases, J lost 10 bases, and 16 bases stayed unmatched. CDR3 in DNA: TGTGCCACCAGTGACAAGTTTTACGGACAGGGGAAGGTCTCACCCCTCCACTTT. The encoded protein is CATSDKFYGQGKVSPLHF.

This clone was counted a few times. The gene calls are TRBV2 and TRBJ1-3; no clear D gene. CDR1 and CDR2 (germline): SNHLY, FYNNEI. The CDR3 is 13 amino acids. V lost 5 bases, J lost 2 bases, and 7 bases lay in between. The CDR3 sequence is CASSLSPGNTIYF. CDR3 sequence (DNA): TGTGCCAGCAGTTTATCCCCTGGAAACACCATATATTTT.

The rearrangement uses TRBV18 and TRBJ1-4, with 8 positions matching TRBD1. The CDR3 is 13 residues long. The ends lost 3 bases at V and 8 bases at J; junction bases unmatched: 2. Germline V gene sequence: CDR1 KGHSH, CDR2 LQKENI. In nucleotides, the CDR3 is TGTGCCAGCTCACCCGGACAGGGAGAAAAACTGTTTTTT. Translated: CASSPGQGEKLFF.